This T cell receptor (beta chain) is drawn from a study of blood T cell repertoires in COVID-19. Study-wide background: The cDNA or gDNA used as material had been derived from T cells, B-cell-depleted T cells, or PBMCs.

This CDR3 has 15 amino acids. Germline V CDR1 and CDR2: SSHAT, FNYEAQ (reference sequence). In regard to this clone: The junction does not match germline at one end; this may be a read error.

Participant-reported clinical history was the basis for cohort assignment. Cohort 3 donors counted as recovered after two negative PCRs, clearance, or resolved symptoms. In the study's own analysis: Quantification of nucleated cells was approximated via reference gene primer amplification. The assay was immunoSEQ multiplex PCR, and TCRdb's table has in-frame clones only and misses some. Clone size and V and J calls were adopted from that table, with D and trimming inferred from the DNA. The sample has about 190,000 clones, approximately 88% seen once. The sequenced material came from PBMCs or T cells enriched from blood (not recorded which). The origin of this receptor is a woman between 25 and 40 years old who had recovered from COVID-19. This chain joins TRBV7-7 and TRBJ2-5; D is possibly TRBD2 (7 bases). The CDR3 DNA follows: TGTGCTAGCAGCACGGGGGGCCGGGGAGAAGAGACCCAGTACTTC. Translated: CASSTGGRGEETQYF.